Only a few counts were recorded for the clone carrying this T cell receptor beta chain. Germline CDR1 SEHNR, CDR2 FQNEAQ (reference sequence). The CDR3 covers 13 residues. V lost 5 bases and J lost 7; bases outside the gene matches: 2. This sample is part of a study of blood T cell repertoires in COVID-19. Sequenced by immunoSEQ multiplex PCR; TCRdb stores in-frame clones only, minus some. Here the sample spans roughly 180,000 clones, about 85% being singletons. The chain joins TRBV7-9 to TRBJ2-2; 9 bases map to TRBD2. Material for sequencing was peripheral blood. The TCR originated in a woman in her forties or fifties with COVID-19, enrolled during active disease. The CDR3 region has the DNA TGTGCCAGCAGCGGACTAGCGAGCGGGGAGCTGTTTTTT. Its protein is CASSGLASGELFF.